This T cell receptor beta chain was captured by sequencing in a study of regulatory T cells in long-lasting Graves disease. Arm-PCR of CDR3 regions with iRepertoire HTBI primers generated TCR beta libraries. TCRdb re-called the multiplex PCR reads through MiXCR, storing one row per CDR3 protein. The sample consists of hundreds of thousands of distinct CDR3 sequences, around 20% of them appearing once. Documented time point: persistent/refractory GD, antithyroid drugs over 5 years with positive TRAb. After RNA was extracted from PBMCs, the TCR library was made from it. Regarding this clonotype: Antigen unknown.

The ends were cut back, 6 bases at V and 5 bases at J, with 17 bases in the middle. The germline CDR1 and CDR2 sequences are MNHNS and SASEGT. The CDR3 spans 14 residues. Study-level points and caveats: Persistent patients shared some 2,500 public clonotypes among themselves. Newly diagnosed patients shared fewer, at roughly 900. TCR diversity was lower in persistent Graves' patients (versus newly diagnosed ones). Patients with persistent disease showed a bias toward TRBV28, TRBJ1-2 and TRBJ2-5. Peripheral blood, not thyroid tissue, was the sole material studied.

The chain combines TRBV6-1 with TRBJ2-7; the D gene could be TRBD1 or TRBD2 (6 bases each). This receptor was taken from a female donor with Graves disease. Sequences were derived from peripheral blood mononuclear cells (PBMCs), sampled when the disease was refractory, from a patient treated with antithyroid drugs. The CDR3 DNA is TGTGCCAGCAGGAGACTCGTGGGGGGCCACGAGCAGTACTTC. Its protein is CASRRLVGGHEQYF.